Shown below are 10 T cell receptor beta chains from a single sample sequenced in a study of T-cell reconstitution after alpha-beta-depleted transplantation in children. Unique molecular identifiers were used to barcode this TCRbeta library. TCRdb reprocessed the PCR reads with MiXCR, giving one entry per CDR3 protein. Altogether tens of thousands of distinct CDR3 sequences are present, roughly a sixth being singletons, with the ten largest covering 35%. Material: PBMCs, mostly from graft donor cells, obtained 60 days after TCRalphabeta/CD19-depleted stem cell transplant. Receptors were obtained from a male patient aged 2 to 10 who had a stem cell transplant for acute lymphoblastic leukemia, so the T cells may come from the graft donor.

To note about this clonotype: This may arise from a read error, as a much more abundant clone is one base away. It is likely a read error, because the conserved phenylalanine at the end of the CDR3 is missing. The J gene is TRBJ2-7, the V gene TRBV2, with 7 bases that match TRBD1. Germline V gives CDR1 SNHLY, CDR2 FYNNEI. With V trimmed by 6 bases and J by 3 bases, 8 bases remained unmatched. This CDR3 is built from 14 residues. The CDR3 reads CASRVTGTIYEQYL. In nucleotides, the CDR3 is TGTGCCAGCAGGGTGACAGGGACAATCTACGAGCAGTACCTC.

The rearrangement links TRBV5-6 to TRBJ2-5; D assignment may be TRBD1 or TRBD2 (5 bases each). V lost 4 bases to trimming and J lost 7 bases, with 11 bases between them. The CDR3 totals 12 residues. Germline assignment: CDR1 SGHDT and CDR2 YYEEEE. CDR3 in DNA: TGTGCCAGCAGCCCCGGGGCCGGGACCCAGTACTTC. Its translation: CASSPGAGTQYF.

In this sample, this clonotype turned up once. The chain links TRBV20-1 to TRBJ2-1; TRBD2 aligns across 11 bases. Germline-derived CDR1 and CDR2 are DFQATT and SNEGSKA (reference sequence). J was trimmed by 4 bases and V by 5 bases; bases with no gene match: 4. The length of the CDR3 is 14 residues. The chain's CDR3 is CSAYSGRGYNEQFF. CDR3 nucleotide sequence: TGCAGTGCTTATAGCGGGAGGGGATACAATGAGCAGTTCTTC.

There are a few counts of this clonotype. V usage is TRBV7-9 and J usage is TRBJ2-7; D perhaps matches TRBD2 (7 bases). The ends were cut back, 3 bases at V and 2 bases at J, with 11 bases in the middle. Germline V lookup: CDR1 SEHNR, CDR2 FQNEAQ (reference sequence). This CDR3 is 14 amino acids long. The CDR3 here is CASSFRGAPYEQYF. The DNA of the CDR3 is TGTGCCAGCAGCTTTCGGGGGGCCCCCTACGAGCAGTACTTC.

The CDR3 here is CASSLSGTEETQYF. The CDR3 nucleotides read TGTGCCAGCAGCTTGTCCGGAACCGAAGAGACCCAGTACTTC. J is TRBJ2-5 and V is TRBV5-4; D gene uncertain. Trimming removed 1 base from V and 3 bases from J, with 10 bases in between. Germline V gene data show CDR1 as SGHNT and CDR2 as YYREEE (reference sequence). The CDR3 is 14 residues long.

Here the CDR3 reads CASSMRGAGANVLTF. The CDR3 DNA is TGTGCCAGCAGTATGCGGGGGGCTGGGGCCAACGTCCTGACTTTC. This sequence joins TRBV7-9 and TRBJ2-6; 8 bases map to TRBD2. This CDR3 is built from 15 residues. Germline V gene sequence: CDR1 SEHNR, CDR2 FQNEAQ (reference sequence). With V trimmed by 6 bases and J by 2 bases, 3 bases remained unmatched.

This clonotype was detected many times. The gene calls are TRBV7-9 and TRBJ1-6; 9 nucleotides match TRBD1. The length of the CDR3 is 15 residues. Germline CDR1 reads SEHNR; CDR2 reads FQNEAQ (reference sequence). V lost 4 bases and J lost 9; bases outside the gene matches: 7. Written as DNA, the CDR3 is TGTGCCAGCAGCTCGGGTGGGGACAGGGCTTCACCCCTCCACTTT. Translated: CASSSGGDRASPLHF. Drawing the rest from reference TRBV7-9 and TRBJ1-6, the complete variable domain is DTGVSQNPRHKITKRGQNVTFRCDPISEHNRLYWYRQTLGQGPEFLTYFQNEAQLEKSRLLSDRFSAERPKGSFSTLEIQRTEQGDSAMYLCASSSGGDRASPLHFGNGTRLTVT.

This clonotype has only a few counts. The CDR3 DNA follows: TGTGCCAGCAGTTACAAGAACACTGAAGCTTTCTTT. It specifies CASSYKNTEAFF. The chain is built from TRBV6-2 or TRBV6-3 and TRBJ1-1; unclear D gene. This CDR3 comprises 12 residues. CDR1 and CDR2 (germline): MNHEY, SVGEGT. V dropped 2 bases and J dropped 1 base, with 2 bases sitting between them.

CDR3 bases: TGCAGCGCCCGGCTGGGAGGGACAGGCTTAGGGGGGCAGTTCTTC. It specifies CSARLGGTGLGGQFF. V is TRBV29-1 and J is TRBJ2-1, with a weak D call TRBD1 (8 bases). The CDR3 covers 15 residues. Germline V CDR1 and CDR2: SQVTM, ANQGSEA. V was shortened by 7 bases and J by 12 bases, with 28 bases between the two germline ends.

V is TRBV7-3 and J is TRBJ2-1; D perhaps matches TRBD2 (5 bases). Trimming pared 2 bases from V and 10 bases from J, leaving 6 bases between. Germline V gene data show CDR1 as SGHTA and CDR2 as FQGTGA. CDR3 length: 11 amino acids. The CDR3 is CASSLSSEQFF. CDR3 sequence (DNA): TGTGCCAGCAGCTTATCTAGCGAGCAGTTCTTC.